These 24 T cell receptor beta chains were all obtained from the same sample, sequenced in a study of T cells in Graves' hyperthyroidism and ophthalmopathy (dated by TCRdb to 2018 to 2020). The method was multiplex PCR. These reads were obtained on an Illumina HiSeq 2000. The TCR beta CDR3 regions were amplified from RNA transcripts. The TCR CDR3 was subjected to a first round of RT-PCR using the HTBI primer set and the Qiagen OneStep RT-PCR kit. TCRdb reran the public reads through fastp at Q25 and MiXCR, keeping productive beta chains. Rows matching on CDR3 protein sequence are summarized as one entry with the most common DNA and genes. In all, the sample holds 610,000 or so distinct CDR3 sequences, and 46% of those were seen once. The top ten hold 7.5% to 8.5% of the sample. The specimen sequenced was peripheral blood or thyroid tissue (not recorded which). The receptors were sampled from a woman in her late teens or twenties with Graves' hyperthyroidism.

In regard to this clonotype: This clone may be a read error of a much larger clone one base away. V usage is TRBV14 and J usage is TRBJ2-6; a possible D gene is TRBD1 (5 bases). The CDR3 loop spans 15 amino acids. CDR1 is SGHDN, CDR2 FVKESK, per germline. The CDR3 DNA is TGTGCCAGCAGCCAAGGAGGTTATGGGGCCAACGTCCTGAATTTC. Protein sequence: CASSQGGYGANVLNF.

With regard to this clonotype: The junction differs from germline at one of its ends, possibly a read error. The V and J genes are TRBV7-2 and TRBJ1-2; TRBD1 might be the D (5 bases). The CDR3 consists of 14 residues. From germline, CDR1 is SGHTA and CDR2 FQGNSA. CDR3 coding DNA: TGTGCCTGCAGCCAAGGGGCCAGACACTATGGCTACACCTTC. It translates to CACSQGARHYGYTF.

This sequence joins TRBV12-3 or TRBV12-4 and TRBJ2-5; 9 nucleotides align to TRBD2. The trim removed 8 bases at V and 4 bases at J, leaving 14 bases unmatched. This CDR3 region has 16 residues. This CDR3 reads CASYSTGLAVIETQYF. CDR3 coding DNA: TGTGCCAGCTACTCCACGGGACTAGCCGTGATAGAGACCCAGTACTTC.

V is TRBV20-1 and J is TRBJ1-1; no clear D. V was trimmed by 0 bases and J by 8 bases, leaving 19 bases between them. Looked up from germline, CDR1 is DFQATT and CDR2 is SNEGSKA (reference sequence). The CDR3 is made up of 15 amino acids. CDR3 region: CSARDGLPGRNEAFF. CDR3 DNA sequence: TGCAGTGCTAGAGATGGACTTCCCGGCAGGAACGAAGCTTTCTTT.

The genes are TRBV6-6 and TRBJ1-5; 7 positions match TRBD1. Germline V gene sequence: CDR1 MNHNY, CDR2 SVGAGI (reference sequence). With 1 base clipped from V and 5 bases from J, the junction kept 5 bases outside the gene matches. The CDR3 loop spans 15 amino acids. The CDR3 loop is CASSYLGGIDQPQHF. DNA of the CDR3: TGTGCCAGCAGTTACTTAGGGGGCATTGATCAGCCCCAGCATTTT.

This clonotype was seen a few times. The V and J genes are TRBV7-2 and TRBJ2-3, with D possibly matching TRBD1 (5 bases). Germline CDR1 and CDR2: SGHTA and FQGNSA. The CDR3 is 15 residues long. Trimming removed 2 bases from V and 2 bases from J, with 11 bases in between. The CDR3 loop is CASSLYRTLTDTQYF. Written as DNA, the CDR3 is TGTGCCAGCAGCTTATACCGGACACTCACAGATACGCAGTATTTT.

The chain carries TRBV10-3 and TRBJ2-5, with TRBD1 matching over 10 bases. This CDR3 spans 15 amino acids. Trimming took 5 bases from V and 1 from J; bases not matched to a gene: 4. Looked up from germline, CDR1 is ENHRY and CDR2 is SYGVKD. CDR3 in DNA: TGTGCCATCAGTACCGGGACAGGGGTCCAAGAGACCCAGTACTTC. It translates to CAISTGTGVQETQYF.

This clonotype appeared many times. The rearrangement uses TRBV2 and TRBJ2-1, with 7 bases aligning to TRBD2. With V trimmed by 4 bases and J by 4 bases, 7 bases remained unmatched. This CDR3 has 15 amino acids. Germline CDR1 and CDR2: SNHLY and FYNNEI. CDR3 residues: CASSVQTSVYNEQFF. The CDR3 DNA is TGTGCCAGCAGTGTTCAAACTAGCGTGTACAATGAGCAGTTCTTC.

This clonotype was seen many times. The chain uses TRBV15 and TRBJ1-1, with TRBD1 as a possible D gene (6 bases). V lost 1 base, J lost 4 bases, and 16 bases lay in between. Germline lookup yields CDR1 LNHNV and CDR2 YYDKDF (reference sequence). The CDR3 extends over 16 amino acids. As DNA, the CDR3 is TGTGCCACCAGCAGAGGACCAGGGGATAGGGGCACTGAAGCTTTCTTT. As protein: CATSRGPGDRGTEAFF.

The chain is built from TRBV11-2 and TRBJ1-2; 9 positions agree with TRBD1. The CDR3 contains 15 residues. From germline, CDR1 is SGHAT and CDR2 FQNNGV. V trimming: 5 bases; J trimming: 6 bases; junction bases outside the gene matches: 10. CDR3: CASSRMSGTGNGYTF. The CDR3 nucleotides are TGTGCCAGCAGCCGGATGTCCGGGACAGGGAATGGCTACACCTTC. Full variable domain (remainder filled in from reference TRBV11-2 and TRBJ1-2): EAGVAQSPRYKIIEKRQSVAFWCNPISGHATLYWYQQILGQGPKLLIQFQNNGVVDDSQLPKDRFSAERLKGVDSTLKIQPAKLEDSAVYLCASSRMSGTGNGYTFGSGTRLTVV.

The CDR3 reads CASSLLRGFEQYF. The CDR3 region has the DNA TGTGCCAGCAGCTTACTCCGGGGCTTCGAGCAGTACTTC. The J gene is TRBJ2-7, the V gene TRBV11-3, with D perhaps matching TRBD1 or TRBD2 (5 bases each). The CDR3 spans 13 residues. Trimming shortened V by 2 bases and J by 6 bases, and 11 bases separated the two germline ends. Looked up from germline, CDR1 is SGHNT and CDR2 is YENEEA.

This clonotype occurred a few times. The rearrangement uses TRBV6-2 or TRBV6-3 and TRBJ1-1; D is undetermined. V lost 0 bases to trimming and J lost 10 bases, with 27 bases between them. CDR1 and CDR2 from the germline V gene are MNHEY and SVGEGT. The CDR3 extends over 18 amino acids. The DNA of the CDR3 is TGTGCCAGCAGTTACTCGAGAGGATCCCCGGGGAGTCTGCTGGGAGCTTTCTTT. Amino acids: CASSYSRGSPGSLLGAFF.

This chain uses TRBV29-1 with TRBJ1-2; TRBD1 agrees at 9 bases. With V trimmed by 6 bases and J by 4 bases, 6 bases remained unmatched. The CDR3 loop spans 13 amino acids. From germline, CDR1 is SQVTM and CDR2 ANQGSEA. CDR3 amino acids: CSVPGQGGYGYTF. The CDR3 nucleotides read TGCAGCGTGCCGGGACAGGGCGGCTATGGCTACACCTTC.

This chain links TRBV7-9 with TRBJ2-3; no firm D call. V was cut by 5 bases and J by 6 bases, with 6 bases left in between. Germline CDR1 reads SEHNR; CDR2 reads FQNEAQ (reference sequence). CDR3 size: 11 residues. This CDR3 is CASSDMDTQYF. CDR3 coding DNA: TGTGCCAGCAGCGACATGGATACGCAGTATTTT.

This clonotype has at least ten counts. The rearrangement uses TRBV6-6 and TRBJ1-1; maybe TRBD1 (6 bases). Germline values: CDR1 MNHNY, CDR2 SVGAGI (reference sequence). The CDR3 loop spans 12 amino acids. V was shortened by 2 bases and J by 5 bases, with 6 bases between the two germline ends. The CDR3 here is CASSYDRTEAFF. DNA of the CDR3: TGTGCCAGCAGTTACGACAGGACTGAAGCTTTCTTT.

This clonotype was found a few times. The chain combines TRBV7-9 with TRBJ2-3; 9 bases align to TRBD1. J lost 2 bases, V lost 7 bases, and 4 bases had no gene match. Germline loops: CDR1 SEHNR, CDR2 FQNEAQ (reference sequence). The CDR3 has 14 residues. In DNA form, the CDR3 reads TGTGCCAGCATGGACAGGGGCCTCACAGATACGCAGTATTTT. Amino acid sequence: CASMDRGLTDTQYF.

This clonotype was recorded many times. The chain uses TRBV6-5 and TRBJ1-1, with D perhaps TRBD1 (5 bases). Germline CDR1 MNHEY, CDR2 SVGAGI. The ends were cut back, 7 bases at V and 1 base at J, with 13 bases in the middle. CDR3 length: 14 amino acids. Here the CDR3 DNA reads TGTGCCAGCACCAGGGCAGGGACGAACACTGAAGCTTTCTTT. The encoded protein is CASTRAGTNTEAFF.

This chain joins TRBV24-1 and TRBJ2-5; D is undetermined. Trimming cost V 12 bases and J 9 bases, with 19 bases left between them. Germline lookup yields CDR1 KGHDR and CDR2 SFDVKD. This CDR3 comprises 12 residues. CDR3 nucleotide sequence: TGTGCCGCCGGGCACGAAACTGGGGCCCAGTACTTC. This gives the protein CAAGHETGAQYF.

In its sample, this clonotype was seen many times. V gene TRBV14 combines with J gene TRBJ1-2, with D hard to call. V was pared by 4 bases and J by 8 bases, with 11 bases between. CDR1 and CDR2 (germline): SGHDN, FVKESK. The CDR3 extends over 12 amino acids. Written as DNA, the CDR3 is TGTGCCAGCAGCCGAGACGTCCGAGGCTACACCTTC. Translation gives CASSRDVRGYTF.

Here the CDR3 reads CASSHPKGTGNTEAFF. The CDR3, as DNA: TGTGCCAGCAGTCATCCTAAAGGGACAGGGAACACTGAAGCTTTCTTT. The V gene is TRBV7-9, the J gene TRBJ1-1, with 8 nucleotides matching TRBD1. The germline gives CDR1 SEHNR, CDR2 FQNEAQ (reference sequence). With V trimmed by 6 bases and J by 1 base, 10 bases remained unmatched. The CDR3 loop spans 16 amino acids.

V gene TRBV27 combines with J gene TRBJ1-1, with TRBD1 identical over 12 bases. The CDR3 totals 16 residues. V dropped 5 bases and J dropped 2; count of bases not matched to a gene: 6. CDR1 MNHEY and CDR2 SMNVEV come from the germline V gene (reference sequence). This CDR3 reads CASSKGTGGRNTEAFF. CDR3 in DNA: TGTGCCAGCAGTAAAGGGACAGGGGGCAGAAACACTGAAGCTTTCTTT.

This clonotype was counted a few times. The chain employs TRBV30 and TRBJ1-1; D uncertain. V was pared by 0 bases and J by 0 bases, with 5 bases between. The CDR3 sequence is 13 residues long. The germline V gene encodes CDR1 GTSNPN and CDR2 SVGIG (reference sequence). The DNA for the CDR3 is TGTGCCTGGAGTGTGGACGTGAACACTGAAGCTTTCTTT. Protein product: CAWSVDVNTEAFF. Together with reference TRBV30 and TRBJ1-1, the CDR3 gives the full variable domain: SQTIHQWPATLVQPVGSPLSLECTVEGTSNPNLYWYRQAAGRGLQLLFYSVGIGQISSEVPQNLSASRPQDRQFILSSKKLLLSDSGFYLCAWSVDVNTEAFFGQGTRLTVV.

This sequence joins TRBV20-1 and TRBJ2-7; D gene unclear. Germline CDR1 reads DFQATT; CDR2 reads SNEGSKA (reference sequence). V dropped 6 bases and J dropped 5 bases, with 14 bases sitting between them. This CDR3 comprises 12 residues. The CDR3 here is CSASSLGNEQYF. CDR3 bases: TGCAGTGCCAGCAGCCTAGGTAACGAGCAGTACTTC.

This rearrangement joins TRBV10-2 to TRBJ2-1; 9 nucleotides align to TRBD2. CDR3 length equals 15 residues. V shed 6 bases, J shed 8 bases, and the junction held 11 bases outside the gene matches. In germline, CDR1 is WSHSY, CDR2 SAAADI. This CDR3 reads CASRTSGTTPDEQFF. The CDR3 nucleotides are TGCGCCAGCAGGACTAGCGGAACCACTCCCGATGAGCAGTTCTTC.